This T cell receptor (beta chain) was sequenced in a study of technical replicates of blood from a few donors. Trimming pared 2 bases from V and 1 base from J, leaving 15 bases between. The germline gives CDR1 SGHVS, CDR2 FQNEAQ. The length of the CDR3 is 17 residues. Libraries were prepared by immunoSEQ multiplex PCR; TCRdb keeps only in-frame clonotypes and omits some of them. The sample shows tens of thousands of clones, about 88% of them seen only once. The chain carries TRBV7-8 and TRBJ1-5, with D perhaps matching TRBD1 (6 bases). The sequenced material came from PBMCs. The receptor comes from a human donor in good health. Some clones in this sample may be carry-over from other donors' samples. The CDR3 bases are TGTGCCAGCAGCTTAAGGGGACCAGGGGAGAGCAATCAGCCCCAGCATTTT. It codes for CASSLRGPGESNQPQHF.